The TCR beta chain described here comes from a study of regulatory T cells in long-lasting Graves disease. V gave up 5 bases and J gave up 3 bases, with 10 bases separating them. This CDR3 region has 13 residues. Germline V lookup: CDR1 LNHDA, CDR2 SQIVND (reference sequence). Relying on iRepertoire HTBI primers and Arm-PCR of CDR3 regions, the team built TCR beta libraries. TCRdb re-called the multiplex PCR reads through MiXCR, storing one row per CDR3 protein. The table includes 350,000 to 450,000 distinct CDR3 sequences, about 15% detected once. Time point here: newly diagnosed GD, antithyroid drugs for less than 3 months. PBMCs were the source of the RNA used for TCR sequencing. In addition, the sample was reused for a study of T cells in Graves' hyperthyroidism and ophthalmopathy. As that study records: The majority of expanded thyroid clonotypes above 0.001 also appeared in blood.

This chain links TRBV19 with TRBJ1-1, with unresolved D. This specimen was peripheral blood mononuclear cells (PBMCs), taken at new diagnosis, from a patient treated with antithyroid drugs. The sequence derives from a woman under 40 with Graves disease. Here the CDR3 reads CASSERWDTEAFF. The CDR3 DNA follows: TGTGCCAGTAGTGAAAGATGGGACACTGAAGCTTTCTTT.